At least ten counts were recorded for the clone carrying this TCR beta chain. Antigen specificity is unknown. The data originate from a study of regulatory T cells in long-lasting Graves disease. Construction of TCR beta libraries relied on iRepertoire HTBI primers and on Arm-PCR targeting CDR3 regions. TCRdb fed the multiplex PCR reads into MiXCR, producing one record per CDR3 protein. The sample consists of 400,000 to 600,000 distinct CDR3 sequences, 20% to 25% of them appearing once. Time point specified: persistent/refractory GD, antithyroid drugs over 5 years with positive TRAb. PBMC-extracted RNA yielded the TCR library. Patients were enrolled at an endocrinology department in Xi'an, China. Tubes containing EDTA received 8 to 9.5 milliliters of drawn peripheral blood. V was clipped by 8 bases and J by 5 bases, with 15 bases between them. The germline V gene has CDR1 KGHSH and CDR2 LQKENI. The CDR3 consists of 13 residues.

Regarding the study as a whole: Persistent patients shared 2,500 to 3,000 public clonotypes among themselves. Newly diagnosed patients shared fewer, at about 890. TRBV28, TRBJ1-2 and TRBJ2-5 were favored in persistent disease.

This TCR was recovered from a female donor with Graves disease. The material sequenced was peripheral blood mononuclear cells (PBMCs), taken when the disease was refractory, from a patient treated with antithyroid drugs. The V and J genes are TRBV18 and TRBJ1-1, with D hard to call. The CDR3 protein is CASSPGGVTEAFF. The CDR3 DNA follows: TGTGCCAGCAGCCCGGGTGGAGTGACTGAAGCTTTCTTT.